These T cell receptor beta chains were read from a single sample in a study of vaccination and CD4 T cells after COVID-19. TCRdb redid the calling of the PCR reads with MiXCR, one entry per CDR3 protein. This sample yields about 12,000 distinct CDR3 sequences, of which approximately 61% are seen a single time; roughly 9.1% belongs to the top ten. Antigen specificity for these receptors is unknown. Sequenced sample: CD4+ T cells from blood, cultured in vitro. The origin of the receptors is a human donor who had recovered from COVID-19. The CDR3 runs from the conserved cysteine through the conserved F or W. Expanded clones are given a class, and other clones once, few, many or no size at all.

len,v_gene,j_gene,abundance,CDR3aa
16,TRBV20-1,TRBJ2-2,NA,CSARDLTAGYTGELFF
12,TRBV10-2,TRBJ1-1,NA,CASSDTGTEAFF
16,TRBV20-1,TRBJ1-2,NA,CSARASGNRSNYGYTF
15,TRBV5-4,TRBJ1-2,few,CASSSAGQGNYGYTF
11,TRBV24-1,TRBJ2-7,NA,CATRSGYEQYF
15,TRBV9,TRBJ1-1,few,CASSVVGGGGTEAFF
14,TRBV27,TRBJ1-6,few,CASSFYSPDSPLHF
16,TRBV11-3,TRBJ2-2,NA,CASSFRGGQGTGELFF
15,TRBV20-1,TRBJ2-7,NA,CSARKRPGQPYEQYF
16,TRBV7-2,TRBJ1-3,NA,CASSKGVTSSGNTIYF
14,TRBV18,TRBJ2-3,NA,CASSPDLLADTQYF
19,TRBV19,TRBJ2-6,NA,CASSSGILRGNSGANVLTF
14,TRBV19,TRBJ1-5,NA,CASRRDSLNQPQHF
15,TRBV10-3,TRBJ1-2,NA,CAIRSGGQMNYGYTF
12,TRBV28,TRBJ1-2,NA,CASSFSRYGYTF
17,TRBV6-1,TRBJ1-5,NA,CASGKTGQLGNYQPQHF
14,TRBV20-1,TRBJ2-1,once,CSASFVTGVNEQFF
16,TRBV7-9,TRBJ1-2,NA,CASSLPSSGGLRGYTF
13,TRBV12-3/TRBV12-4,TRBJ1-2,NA,CASGRQGNYGYTF
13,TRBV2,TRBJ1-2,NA,CASSTGPRYGYTF
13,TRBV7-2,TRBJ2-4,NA,CASSQPAKNIQYF
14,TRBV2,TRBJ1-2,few,CASSKQGDNYGYTF
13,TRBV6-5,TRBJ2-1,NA,CASSYEGSHEQFF
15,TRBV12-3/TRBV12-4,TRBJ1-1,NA,CASSLGKQGIQGAFF
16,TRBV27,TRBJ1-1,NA,CASATGVSWAWTEAFF
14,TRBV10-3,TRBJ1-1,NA,CAISEGQRNTEAFF
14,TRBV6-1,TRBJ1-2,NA,CASTKTGRQDGYTF
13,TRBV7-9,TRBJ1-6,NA,CASKPGQNSPLHF
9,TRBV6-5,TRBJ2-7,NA,CASSYEQYF
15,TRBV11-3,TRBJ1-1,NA,CASSSGQGQVTEAFF
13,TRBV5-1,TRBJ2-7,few,CASSLDLDYEQYF
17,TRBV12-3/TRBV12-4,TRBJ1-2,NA,CASSLAGGLSSVGGYTF
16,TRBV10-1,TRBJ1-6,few,CASSEGKGKNNSPLHF
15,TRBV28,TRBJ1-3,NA,CASRTGANSGNTIYF
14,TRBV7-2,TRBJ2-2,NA,CASRLTGGPGELFF
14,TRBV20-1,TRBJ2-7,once,CSADGTLGTYEQYF
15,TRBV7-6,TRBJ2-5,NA,CASSRLAGGVETQYF
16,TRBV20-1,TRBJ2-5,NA,CSATQRTGAPGETQYF
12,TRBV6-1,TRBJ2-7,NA,CASSTALYEQYF
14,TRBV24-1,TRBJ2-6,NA,CAIAGGSGANVLTF